Each of the 21 T cell receptor beta chains below was sequenced from the same sample in a study of cytomegalovirus exposure and HLA in healthy donors. The PCR ran on 60 Vbeta and 13 Jbeta primers. Data came from immunoSEQ multiplex PCR; TCRdb stores just in-frame clones and leaves some out. The data show approximately 140,000 clones, around 79% seen once. Sequenced: PBMCs. These receptors all come from a woman in her 50s in good health and CMV-seropositive.

This sequence joins TRBV7-3 and TRBJ2-5; TRBD2 is a possible D gene (5 bases). The CDR3 sequence is 13 residues long. The V gene's germline CDR1 is SGHTA and CDR2 FQGTGA. Trimming took off 5 bases at V and 6 bases at J, with 13 bases between the two ends. The CDR3 region is CASSPDWSKTQYF. As DNA, the CDR3 is TGTGCCAGCAGCCCGGACTGGTCCAAGACCCAGTACTTC.

The rearrangement links TRBV6-1 to TRBJ2-2; D may be TRBD2 (6 bases). CDR1 and CDR2 from the germline V gene are MNHNS and SASEGT. V was clipped by 8 bases and J by 0 bases, with 13 bases between them. CDR3 length equals 15 residues. The CDR3 loop is CASLTGLTNTGELFF. Here the CDR3 DNA reads TGTGCCAGCCTAACGGGACTTACGAACACCGGGGAGCTGTTTTTT.

The V and J genes are TRBV6-6 and TRBJ1-3, with D maybe TRBD1 (5 bases). This CDR3 contains 15 residues. Deletions cut 2 bases from V and 3 bases from J, with 11 bases between. Per germline, CDR1 MNHNY and CDR2 SVGAGI (reference sequence). In DNA, the CDR3 is TGTGCCAGCAGTTACGGGGGGGGTGGTGGAAACACCATATATTTT. It specifies CASSYGGGGGNTIYF.

The V call is TRBV7-3, the J call TRBJ2-2, with D perhaps matching TRBD1 (6 bases). The V gene lost 7 bases and the J gene lost 3 bases, with 18 bases spanning the gap. The CDR3 covers 16 residues. In germline, CDR1 is SGHTA, CDR2 FQGTGA. The CDR3 protein is CASKGESGADTGELFF. DNA for the CDR3: TGTGCCAGCAAGGGAGAGTCAGGGGCAGACACCGGGGAGCTGTTTTTT.

CDR3 sequence reads: CASSLGAKNTIYF. The CDR3 DNA is TGTGCCAGCAGTTTAGGAGCAAAGAACACCATATATTTT. V is TRBV27 and J is TRBJ1-3; D gene unclear. The germline gives CDR1 MNHEY, CDR2 SMNVEV (reference sequence). This CDR3 is built from 13 residues. The germline V and J ends were trimmed by 2 bases and 7 bases, with 9 bases remaining between them.

V is TRBV5-6 and J is TRBJ2-5, with 13 nucleotides matching TRBD2. Per germline, CDR1 SGHDT and CDR2 YYEEEE. With V trimmed by 5 bases and J by 3 bases, 10 bases remained unmatched. This CDR3 is 17 amino acids long. CDR3: CASSLQTSGGGEETQYF. CDR3 DNA sequence: TGTGCCAGCAGTCTACAAACTAGCGGGGGGGGAGAAGAGACCCAGTACTTC. Combining the CDR3 with reference TRBV5-6 and TRBJ2-5 gives the whole variable domain DAGVTQSPTHLIKTRGQQVTLRCSPKSGHDTVSWYQQALGQGPQFIFQYYEEEERQRGNFPDRFSGHQFPNYSSELNVNALLLGDSALYLCASSLQTSGGGEETQYFGPGTRLLVL.

V and J are TRBV2 and TRBJ2-5, with 9 bases lining up with TRBD1. V was pared by 6 bases and J by 1 base, with 6 bases of the junction left unmatched. The CDR3 spans 15 residues. Per the germline V gene, CDR1 is SNHLY and CDR2 is FYNNEI. CDR3 amino acids: CASRGGQGSQETQYF. For the CDR3, the DNA is TGTGCCAGCAGGGGGGGACAGGGTTCCCAAGAGACCCAGTACTTC.

J is TRBJ1-2 and V is TRBV19; D remains ambiguous. The CDR3 runs 14 residues. V lost 3 bases to trimming and J lost 0 bases, with 8 bases between them. In germline, CDR1 is LNHDA, CDR2 SQIVND (reference sequence). The CDR3 loop is CASSIQRANYGYTF. The CDR3 DNA follows: TGTGCCAGTAGTATTCAGAGGGCTAACTATGGCTACACCTTC. The full variable domain, completed using reference TRBV19 and TRBJ1-2, is DGGITQSPKYLFRKEGQNVTLSCEQNLNHDAMYWYRQDPGQGLRLIYYSQIVNDFQKGDIAEGYSVSREKKESFPLTVTSAQKNPTAFYLCASSIQRANYGYTFGSGTRLTVV.

This sequence joins TRBV7-9 and TRBJ2-5; 10 bases agree with TRBD2. Per the germline V gene, CDR1 is SEHNR and CDR2 is FQNEAQ (reference sequence). V dropped 3 bases and J dropped 0; count of bases not matched to a gene: 4. The CDR3 has 16 amino acids. The CDR3 sequence is CASSFLSGGDQETQYF. In DNA form, the CDR3 reads TGTGCCAGCAGCTTCCTGAGCGGGGGGGACCAAGAGACCCAGTACTTC.

This rearrangement joins TRBV5-5 to TRBJ2-3, with TRBD1 as a possible D gene (6 bases). CDR3 length equals 14 residues. Trimming took 6 bases from V and 0 from J, leaving 11 bases between them. Germline V gene sequence: CDR1 SGHKS, CDR2 YYEKEE (reference sequence). Here the CDR3 reads CASIDRTSTDTQYF. CDR3 DNA sequence: TGTGCCAGCATTGACAGGACCAGCACAGATACGCAGTATTTT.

The J gene is TRBJ2-5, the V gene TRBV7-6; tentatively, D is TRBD2 (6 bases). The germline V gene encodes CDR1 SGHVS and CDR2 FNYEAQ. CDR3 length: 15 residues. V was shortened by 2 bases and J by 2 bases, with 12 bases between the two germline ends. CDR3 nucleotides: TGTGCCAGCAGCTTACTCTCGGGACTTCAAGAGACCCAGTACTTC. Translated: CASSLLSGLQETQYF.

The CDR3 DNA reads TGTGCCAGCAGCCAAGGAAAAGCGGCCGCCTACGAGCAGTACTTC. This translates into CASSQGKAAAYEQYF. The chain is built from TRBV4-2 and TRBJ2-7, with a weak D call TRBD2 (5 bases). The CDR3 extends over 15 amino acids. The germline gives CDR1 LGHNA, CDR2 YNFKEQ. V was clipped by 1 base and J by 2 bases, with 12 bases between them.

About this clone itself: This CDR3 is also generated by other DNA sequences in the sample. The chain uses TRBV27 and TRBJ1-2; 9 nucleotides line up with TRBD1. Germline V gene lookup returns CDR1 MNHEY and CDR2 SMNVEV (reference sequence). This CDR3 spans 14 amino acids. V gave up 5 bases and J gave up 2 bases; unmatched junction bases: 3. The DNA of the CDR3 is TGTGCCAGCAGTCGGACAGGGGCAAACTATGGCTACACCTTC. This sequence encodes CASSRTGANYGYTF.

The chain recombines TRBV5-6 with TRBJ2-7, with 11 nucleotides matching TRBD1. V shed 4 bases and J 10 bases; nucleotides not matched to a gene: 7. This CDR3 spans 13 amino acids. Germline CDR1 SGHDT, CDR2 YYEEEE. CDR3 DNA sequence: TGTGCCAGCAGCGACGGGACAGGGGGTCCCCAGTACTTC. Translating gives CASSDGTGGPQYF. The full variable domain, its missing parts supplied by reference TRBV5-6 and TRBJ2-7, is DAGVTQSPTHLIKTRGQQVTLRCSPKSGHDTVSWYQQALGQGPQFIFQYYEEEERQRGNFPDRFSGHQFPNYSSELNVNALLLGDSALYLCASSDGTGGPQYFGPGTRLTVT.

The chain links TRBV30 to TRBJ1-4, with D possibly being TRBD1 (6 bases). CDR3 length: 19 residues. Per the germline V gene, CDR1 is GTSNPN and CDR2 is SVGIG (reference sequence). The V gene lost 2 bases and the J gene lost 4 bases, with 26 bases spanning the gap. CDR3 protein: CAWSPPLGDGGHFNEKLFF. The CDR3, as DNA: TGTGCCTGGAGTCCACCCTTAGGTGATGGGGGCCACTTTAATGAAAAACTGTTTTTT. The entire variable domain, with the rest obtained from reference TRBV30 and TRBJ1-4, is as follows: SQTIHQWPATLVQPVGSPLSLECTVEGTSNPNLYWYRQAAGRGLQLLFYSVGIGQISSEVPQNLSASRPQDRQFILSSKKLLLSDSGFYLCAWSPPLGDGGHFNEKLFFGSGTQLSVL.

This clone was observed once. The chain links TRBV4-2 to TRBJ2-2; TRBD2 might be the D (7 bases). Trimming removed 0 bases at V and 5 bases at J, with 22 bases between. Germline CDR1 and CDR2: LGHNA and YNFKEQ. CDR3 length: 19 residues. The CDR3 sequence is CASSQDPSPGGLRTGELFF. The CDR3 DNA is TGTGCCAGCAGCCAAGACCCCTCCCCGGGGGGCCTTCGGACCGGGGAGCTGTTTTTT.

In its sample, this clone was seen a few times. V and J are TRBV18 and TRBJ2-7, with 14 positions matching TRBD2. This CDR3 comprises 20 residues. Germline V gene lookup returns CDR1 KGHSH and CDR2 LQKENI. The V and J ends lost 8 bases and 2 bases, in that order; junction bases with no gene match: 20. The CDR3 DNA follows: TGTGCCAGCCTACGCACACCCTCGGGGACTAGCGGGGGCACCGCCTACGAGCAGTACTTC. As protein: CASLRTPSGTSGGTAYEQYF.

The chain has TRBV6-1 and TRBJ1-6; D uncertain. V lost 2 bases and J lost 10, with 9 bases in between. CDR3 length: 13 amino acids. Germline V lookup: CDR1 MNHNS, CDR2 SASEGT. CDR3: CASSEFRVSPLHF. Written as DNA, the CDR3 is TGTGCCAGCAGTGAATTCCGGGTATCACCCCTCCACTTT.

A word on this clone: Other nucleotide sequences in the sample specify the same CDR3. V usage is TRBV29-1 and J usage is TRBJ2-1, with D perhaps matching TRBD1 (7 bases). Trimming took 4 bases from V and 6 from J, leaving 10 bases between them. The germline gives CDR1 SQVTM, CDR2 ANQGSEA. This CDR3 region has 12 residues. The CDR3 nucleotides are TGCAGCGTTGGACAGGGAGGCAATGAGCAGTTCTTC. Protein: CSVGQGGNEQFF.

The V call is TRBV18, the J call TRBJ2-7; 8 bases align to TRBD1. With V trimmed by 0 bases and J by 0 bases, 4 bases remained unmatched. The V gene's germline CDR1 is KGHSH and CDR2 LQKENI. CDR3 size: 16 residues. The CDR3 reads CASSPPETGGSYEQYF. Here the CDR3 DNA reads TGTGCCAGCTCACCACCGGAAACAGGGGGCTCCTACGAGCAGTACTTC. Drawing the rest from reference TRBV18 and TRBJ2-7, the complete variable domain is NAGVMQNPRHLVRRRGQEARLRCSPMKGHSHVYWYRQLPEEGLKFMVYLQKENIIDESGMPKERFSAEFPKEGPSILRIQQVVRGDSAAYFCASSPPETGGSYEQYFGPGTRLTVT.

As regards this clone: The germline gene is not matched at one end of the junction; a read error may be the cause. CDR3 sequence (DNA): TGTGCTAGCAGTCACGAGGCGGGAGGAGAGACCCAGTACTTC. Amino acid sequence: CASSHEAGGETQYF. This chain links TRBV7-7 with TRBJ2-5, with 8 bases identical to TRBD2. This CDR3 spans 14 amino acids. The V gene's germline CDR1 is SSHAT and CDR2 FNYEAQ (reference sequence).